Described below is a single T cell receptor (beta chain) sequence and its context. The entry originates in a study of shared clonotypes between healthy human individuals. Study-wide background: Contributing individuals were a couple of females and three males aged 18 to 49.

Each subset's genomic DNA was shared equally among a number of immunoSEQ plates. Under the authors' procedure: From ImmunoSEQ came sequences covering only the junction and carrying no quality scores, so filtering differed. This table comes from immunoSEQ multiplex PCR, and its TCRdb copy is limited to in-frame clones, with some not included. V and J calls and clone size are as listed in that table; D and trimming were resolved from the DNA. The table records some 2.1 million clones, over 85% of them present only once. The CDR3 loop spans 13 amino acids. The V and J ends lost 5 bases and 2 bases respectively, with 9 bases between them. Germline CDR1 reads SGHAT; CDR2 reads FQNNGV.

This receptor was identified in a man in his late teens or twenties in good health. Sample: naive CD4+ T cells sorted from blood. Subset denoted: CD45RA+ positively selected. The chain joins TRBV11-2 to TRBJ2-5; D is possibly TRBD1 (5 bases). The CDR3 loop reads CASSQGQQETQYF. The CDR3 bases are TGTGCCAGCAGCCAGGGCCAACAAGAGACCCAGTACTTC.